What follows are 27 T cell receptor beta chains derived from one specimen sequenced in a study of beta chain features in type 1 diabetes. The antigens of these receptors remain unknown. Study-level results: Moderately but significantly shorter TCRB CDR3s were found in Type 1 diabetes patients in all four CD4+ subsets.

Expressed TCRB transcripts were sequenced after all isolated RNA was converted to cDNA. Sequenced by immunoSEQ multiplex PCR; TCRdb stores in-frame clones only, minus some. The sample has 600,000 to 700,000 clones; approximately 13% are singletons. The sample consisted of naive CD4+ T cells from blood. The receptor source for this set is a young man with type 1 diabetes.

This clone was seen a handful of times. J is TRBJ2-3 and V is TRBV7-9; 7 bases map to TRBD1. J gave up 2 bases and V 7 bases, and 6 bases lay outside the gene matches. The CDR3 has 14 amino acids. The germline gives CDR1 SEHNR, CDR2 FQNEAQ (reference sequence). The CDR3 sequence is CASKGAASTDTQYF. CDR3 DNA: TGTGCCAGCAAGGGGGCAGCATCCACAGATACGCAGTATTTT.

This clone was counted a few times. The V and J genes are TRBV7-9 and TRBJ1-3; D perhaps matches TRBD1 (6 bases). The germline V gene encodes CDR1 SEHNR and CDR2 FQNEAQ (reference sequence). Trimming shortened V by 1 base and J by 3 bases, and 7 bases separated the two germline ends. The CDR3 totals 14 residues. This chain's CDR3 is CASSLGTDGNTIYF. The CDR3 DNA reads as TGTGCCAGCAGCTTAGGGACAGATGGAAACACCATATATTTT.

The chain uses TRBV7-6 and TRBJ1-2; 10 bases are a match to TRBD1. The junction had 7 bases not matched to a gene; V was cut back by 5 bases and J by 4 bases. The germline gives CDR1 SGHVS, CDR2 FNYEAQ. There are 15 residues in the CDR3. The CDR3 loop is CASSPGTGEAYGYTF. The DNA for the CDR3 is TGTGCCAGCAGCCCCGGGACAGGGGAAGCCTATGGCTACACCTTC.

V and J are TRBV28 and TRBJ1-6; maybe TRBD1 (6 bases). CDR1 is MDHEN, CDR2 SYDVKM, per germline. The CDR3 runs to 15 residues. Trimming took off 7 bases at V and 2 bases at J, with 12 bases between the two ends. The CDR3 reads CASNAGGPYNSPLHF. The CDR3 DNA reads TGTGCCAGCAACGCCGGGGGCCCCTATAATTCACCCCTCCACTTT.

In DNA form, the CDR3 reads TGTGCCAGCAGTTTAATAGGACAGCGAGGTCAGCCCCAGCATTTT. Translated, it gives CASSLIGQRGQPQHF. The chain has TRBV28 and TRBJ1-5; D is perhaps TRBD1 (6 bases). Looked up from germline, CDR1 is MDHEN and CDR2 is SYDVKM. The CDR3 is 15 amino acids. The V end was cut by 2 bases, the J end by 6 bases, with 14 bases between.

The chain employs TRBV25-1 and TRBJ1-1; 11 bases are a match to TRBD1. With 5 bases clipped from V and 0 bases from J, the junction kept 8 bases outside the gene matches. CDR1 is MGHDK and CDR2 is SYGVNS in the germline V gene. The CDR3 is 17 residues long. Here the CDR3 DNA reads TGTGCCAGCAGTCGGGACAGGGGGTTAAAAATGAACACTGAAGCTTTCTTT. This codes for CASSRDRGLKMNTEAFF.

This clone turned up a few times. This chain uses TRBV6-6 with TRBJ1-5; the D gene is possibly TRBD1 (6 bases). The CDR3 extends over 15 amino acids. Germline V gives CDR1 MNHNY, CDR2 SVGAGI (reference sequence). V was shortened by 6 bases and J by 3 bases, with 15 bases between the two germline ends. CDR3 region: CASRWTEGNNQPQHF. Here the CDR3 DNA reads TGTGCCAGCAGATGGACAGAGGGGAACAATCAGCCCCAGCATTTT.

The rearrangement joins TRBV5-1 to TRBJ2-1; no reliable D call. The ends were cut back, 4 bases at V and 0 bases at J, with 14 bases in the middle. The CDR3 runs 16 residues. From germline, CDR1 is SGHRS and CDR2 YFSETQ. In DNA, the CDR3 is TGCGCCAGCAGCACGCAAATTAAGAGCTCCTACAATGAGCAGTTCTTC. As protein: CASSTQIKSSYNEQFF.

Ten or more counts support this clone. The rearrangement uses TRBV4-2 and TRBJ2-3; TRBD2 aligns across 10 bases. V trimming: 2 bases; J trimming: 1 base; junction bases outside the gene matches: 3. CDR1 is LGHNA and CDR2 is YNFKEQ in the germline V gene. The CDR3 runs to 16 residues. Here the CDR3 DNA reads TGTGCCAGCAGCCAACCTGGGACTAGCGGCACAGATACGCAGTATTTT. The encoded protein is CASSQPGTSGTDTQYF.

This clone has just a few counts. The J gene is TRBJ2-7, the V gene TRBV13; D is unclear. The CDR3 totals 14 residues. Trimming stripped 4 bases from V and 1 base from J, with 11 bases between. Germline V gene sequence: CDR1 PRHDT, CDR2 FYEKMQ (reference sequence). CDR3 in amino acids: CASSSVGLSYEQYF. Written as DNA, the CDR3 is TGTGCCAGCAGCTCAGTCGGTTTATCCTACGAGCAGTACTTC. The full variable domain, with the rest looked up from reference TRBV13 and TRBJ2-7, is AAGVIQSPRHLIKEKRETATLKCYPIPRHDTVYWYQQGPGQDPQFLISFYEKMQSDKGSIPDRFSAQQFSDYHSELNMSSLELGDSALYFCASSSVGLSYEQYFGPGTRLTVT.

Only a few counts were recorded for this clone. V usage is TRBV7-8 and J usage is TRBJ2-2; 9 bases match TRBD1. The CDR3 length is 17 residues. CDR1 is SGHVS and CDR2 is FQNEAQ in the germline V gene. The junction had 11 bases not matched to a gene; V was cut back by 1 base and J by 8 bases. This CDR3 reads CASSLVGTGFSGGELFF. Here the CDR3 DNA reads TGTGCCAGCAGCTTAGTAGGGACAGGGTTCTCCGGGGGGGAGCTGTTTTTT.

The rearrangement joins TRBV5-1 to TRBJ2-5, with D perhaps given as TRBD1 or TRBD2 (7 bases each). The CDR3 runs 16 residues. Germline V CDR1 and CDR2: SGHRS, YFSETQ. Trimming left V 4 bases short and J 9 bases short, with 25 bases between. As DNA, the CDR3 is TGCGCCAGCAGCCCCCCGGCCAGGGGGGGACTTTCGGCCCAGTACTTC. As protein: CASSPPARGGLSAQYF.

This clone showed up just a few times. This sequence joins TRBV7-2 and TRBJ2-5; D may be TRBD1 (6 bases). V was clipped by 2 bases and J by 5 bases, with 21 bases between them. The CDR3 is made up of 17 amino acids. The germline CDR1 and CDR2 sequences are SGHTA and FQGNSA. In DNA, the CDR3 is TGTGCCAGCAGCTTAAGGGTATCGAACGTTCAGGGGGAGACCCAGTACTTC. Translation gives CASSLRVSNVQGETQYF.

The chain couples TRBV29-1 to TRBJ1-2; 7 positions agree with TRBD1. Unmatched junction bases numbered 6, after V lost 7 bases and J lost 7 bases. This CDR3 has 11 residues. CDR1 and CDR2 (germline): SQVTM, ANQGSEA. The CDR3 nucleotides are TGCAGCGCTGGGACAGTATCTGGCTACACCTTC. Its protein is CSAGTVSGYTF.

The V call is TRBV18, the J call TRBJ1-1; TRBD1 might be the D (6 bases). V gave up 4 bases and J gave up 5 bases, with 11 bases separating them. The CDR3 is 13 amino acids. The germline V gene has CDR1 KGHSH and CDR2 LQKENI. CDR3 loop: CASSQSGDTEAFF. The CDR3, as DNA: TGTGCCAGCTCACAATCAGGGGATACTGAAGCTTTCTTT.

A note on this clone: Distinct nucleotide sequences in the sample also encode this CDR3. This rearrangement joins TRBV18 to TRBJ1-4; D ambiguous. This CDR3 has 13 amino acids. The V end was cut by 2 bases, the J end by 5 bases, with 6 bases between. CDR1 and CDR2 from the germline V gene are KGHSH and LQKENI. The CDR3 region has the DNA TGTGCCAGCTCACCAGGGGAAAATGAAAAACTGTTTTTT. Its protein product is CASSPGENEKLFF. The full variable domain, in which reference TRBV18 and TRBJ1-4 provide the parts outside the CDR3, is NAGVMQNPRHLVRRRGQEARLRCSPMKGHSHVYWYRQLPEEGLKFMVYLQKENIIDESGMPKERFSAEFPKEGPSILRIQQVVRGDSAAYFCASSPGENEKLFFGSGTQLSVL.

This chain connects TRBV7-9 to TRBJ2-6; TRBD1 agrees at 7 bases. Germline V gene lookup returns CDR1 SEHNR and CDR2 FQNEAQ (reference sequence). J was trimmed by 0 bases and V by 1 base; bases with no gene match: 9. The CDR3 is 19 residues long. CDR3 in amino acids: CASSLGTGAISSGANVLTF. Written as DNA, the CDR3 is TGTGCCAGCAGCTTAGGTACAGGGGCTATTAGCTCTGGGGCCAACGTCCTGACTTTC.

CDR3 protein: CASSPGQSGANVLTF. The CDR3 DNA is TGTGCCAGCTCACCAGGACAGTCTGGGGCCAACGTCCTGACTTTC. The gene calls are TRBV18 and TRBJ2-6; perhaps TRBD1 as D (6 bases). Deletions cut 2 bases from V and 1 base from J, with 6 bases between. The length of the CDR3 is 15 residues. Looked up from germline, CDR1 is KGHSH and CDR2 is LQKENI.

CDR3 bases: TGTGCCAGCAGCTTAAGTCGCCAGGAGAACACTGAAGCTTTCTTT. Residues: CASSLSRQENTEAFF. The V call is TRBV7-9, the J call TRBJ1-1; D uncertain. The length of the CDR3 is 15 residues. The V gene lost 2 bases and the J gene lost 1 base, with 11 bases spanning the gap. The germline CDR1 and CDR2 sequences are SEHNR and FQNEAQ (reference sequence).

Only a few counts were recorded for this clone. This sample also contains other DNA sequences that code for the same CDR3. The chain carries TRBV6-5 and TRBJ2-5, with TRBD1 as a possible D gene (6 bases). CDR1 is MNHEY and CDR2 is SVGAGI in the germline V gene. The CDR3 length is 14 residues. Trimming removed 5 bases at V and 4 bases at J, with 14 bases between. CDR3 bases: TGTGCCAGCAGTCAACAACAGGGTTCAGAGACCCAGTACTTC. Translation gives CASSQQQGSETQYF.

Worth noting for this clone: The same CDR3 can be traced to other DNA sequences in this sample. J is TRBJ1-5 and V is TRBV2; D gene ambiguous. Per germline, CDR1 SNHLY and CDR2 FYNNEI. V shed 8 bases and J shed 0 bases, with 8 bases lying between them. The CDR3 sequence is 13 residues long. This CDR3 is CASRSYSNQPQHF. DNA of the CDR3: TGTGCCAGCCGCTCGTATAGCAATCAGCCCCAGCATTTT.

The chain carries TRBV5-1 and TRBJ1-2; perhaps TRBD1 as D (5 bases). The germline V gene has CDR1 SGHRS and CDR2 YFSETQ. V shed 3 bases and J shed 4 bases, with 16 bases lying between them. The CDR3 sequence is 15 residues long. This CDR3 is CASSSPGAGGYGYTF. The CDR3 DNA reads TGCGCCAGCAGCTCTCCCGGGGCCGGCGGCTATGGCTACACCTTC.

The CDR3 loop reads CAWSPGLRREKLFF. The CDR3 nucleotides are TGTGCCTGGAGTCCGGGACTCAGACGGGAAAAACTGTTTTTT. The rearrangement joins TRBV30 to TRBJ1-4, with D perhaps TRBD1 (5 bases). CDR1 is GTSNPN, CDR2 SVGIG, per germline (reference sequence). The germline V and J ends were trimmed by 2 bases and 8 bases, with 15 bases remaining between them. The CDR3 length is 14 residues.

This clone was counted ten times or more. The CDR3 is CAIRDSSGNTIYF. The CDR3 coding sequence is TGTGCCATCAGGGACAGCTCTGGAAACACCATATATTTT. The gene calls are TRBV10-3 and TRBJ1-3; maybe TRBD1 (6 bases). This CDR3 is built from 13 residues. Trimming left V 6 bases short and J 0 bases short, with 6 bases between. Per the germline V gene, CDR1 is ENHRY and CDR2 is SYGVKD.

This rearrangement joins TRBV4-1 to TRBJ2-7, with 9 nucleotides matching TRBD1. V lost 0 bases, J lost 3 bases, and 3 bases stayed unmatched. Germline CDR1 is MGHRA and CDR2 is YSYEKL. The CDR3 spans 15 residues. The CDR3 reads CASSQDGQGIYEQYF. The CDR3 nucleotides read TGCGCCAGCAGCCAAGACGGACAGGGGATCTACGAGCAGTACTTC.

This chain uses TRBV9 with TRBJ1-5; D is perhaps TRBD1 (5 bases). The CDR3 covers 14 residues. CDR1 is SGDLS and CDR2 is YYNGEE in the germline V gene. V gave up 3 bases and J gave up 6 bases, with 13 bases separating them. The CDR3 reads CASSEGREVQPQHF. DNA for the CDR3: TGTGCCAGCAGCGAAGGCAGGGAAGTTCAGCCCCAGCATTTT.

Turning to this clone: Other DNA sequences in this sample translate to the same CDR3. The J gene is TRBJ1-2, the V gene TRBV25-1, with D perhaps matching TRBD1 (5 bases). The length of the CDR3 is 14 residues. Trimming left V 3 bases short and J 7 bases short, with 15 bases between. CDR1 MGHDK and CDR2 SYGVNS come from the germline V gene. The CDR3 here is CASSDPGGVGGYTF. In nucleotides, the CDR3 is TGTGCCAGCAGTGATCCGGGAGGGGTAGGTGGCTACACCTTC.